This T cell receptor beta chain was profiled in a study of T cell responses to AZD1222 COVID-19 vaccine. General study points: Clonal diversity was possibly underestimated, and white British individuals and females predominated among donors. Just a handful of AZD1222 recipients were seropositive at baseline.

The table lists this clone with a count of one. Its antigen is not identified. Per germline, CDR1 LGHDT and CDR2 YNNKEL (reference sequence). The CDR3 is 16 amino acids. V trimming: 5 bases; J trimming: 5 bases; junction bases outside the gene matches: 9. Only in-frame clones appear in the TCRdb table, and some are missing; sequencing was by immunoSEQ multiplex PCR. Among about 130,000 clones listed, roughly 90% were seen once. The sample was peripheral blood, taken on day 0 of AZD1222 vaccination. This receptor was obtained from an adult in good health. The chain uses TRBV3-1 (or the pseudogene TRBV3-2) and TRBJ2-5, with TRBD2 identical over 12 bases. The CDR3 here is CASSKQDGTSGETQYF. CDR3 DNA sequence: TGTGCCAGCAGCAAGCAAGACGGGACTAGCGGGGAGACCCAGTACTTC.